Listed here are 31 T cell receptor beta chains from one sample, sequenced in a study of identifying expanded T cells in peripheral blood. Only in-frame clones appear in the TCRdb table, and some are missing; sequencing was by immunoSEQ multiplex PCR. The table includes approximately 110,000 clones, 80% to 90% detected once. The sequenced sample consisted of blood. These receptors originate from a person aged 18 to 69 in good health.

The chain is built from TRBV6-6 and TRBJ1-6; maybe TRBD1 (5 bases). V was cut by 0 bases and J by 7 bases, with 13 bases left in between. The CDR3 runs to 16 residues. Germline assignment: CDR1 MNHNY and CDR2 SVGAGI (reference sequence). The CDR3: CASSYSGGWSNSPLHF. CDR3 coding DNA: TGTGCCAGCAGTTACTCTGGGGGTTGGAGCAATTCACCCCTCCACTTT.

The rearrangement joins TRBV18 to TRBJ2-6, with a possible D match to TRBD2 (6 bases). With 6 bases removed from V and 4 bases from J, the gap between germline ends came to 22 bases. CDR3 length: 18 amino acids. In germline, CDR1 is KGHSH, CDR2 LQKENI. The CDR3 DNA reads TGTGCCAGCTCGCTGGGACTGTCGAGGGAAACCGGGGCCAACGTCCTGACTTTC. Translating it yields CASSLGLSRETGANVLTF.

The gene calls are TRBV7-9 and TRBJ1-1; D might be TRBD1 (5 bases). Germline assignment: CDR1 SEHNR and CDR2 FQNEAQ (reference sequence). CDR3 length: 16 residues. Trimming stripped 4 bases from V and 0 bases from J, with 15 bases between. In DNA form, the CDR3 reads TGTGCCAGCAGCTCCCCTTCTGACAGCCTGAACACTGAAGCTTTCTTT. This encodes CASSSPSDSLNTEAFF. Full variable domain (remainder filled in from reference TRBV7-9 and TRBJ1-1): DTGVSQNPRHKITKRGQNVTFRCDPISEHNRLYWYRQTLGQGPEFLTYFQNEAQLEKSRLLSDRFSAERPKGSFSTLEIQRTEQGDSAMYLCASSSPSDSLNTEAFFGQGTRLTVV.

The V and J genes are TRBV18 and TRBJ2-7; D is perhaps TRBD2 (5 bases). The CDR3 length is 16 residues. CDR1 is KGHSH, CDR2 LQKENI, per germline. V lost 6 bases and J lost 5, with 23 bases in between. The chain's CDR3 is CASSTTGERLVDEQYF. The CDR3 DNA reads TGTGCCAGCTCCACCACCGGGGAGAGGTTGGTCGACGAGCAGTACTTC.

CDR3 bases: TGCAGCGCCGGACAGGGCTACGAGCAGTACTTC. It translates to CSAGQGYEQYF. The chain links TRBV29-1 to TRBJ2-7; 8 bases fit TRBD1. J was trimmed by 3 bases and V by 7 bases; bases with no gene match: 2. There are 11 residues in the CDR3. Germline V gene sequence: CDR1 SQVTM, CDR2 ANQGSEA.

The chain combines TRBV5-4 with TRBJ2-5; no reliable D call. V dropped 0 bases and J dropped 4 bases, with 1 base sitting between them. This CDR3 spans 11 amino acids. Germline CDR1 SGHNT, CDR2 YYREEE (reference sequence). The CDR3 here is CASSLAETQYF. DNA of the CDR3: TGTGCCAGCAGCTTGGCAGAGACCCAGTACTTC.

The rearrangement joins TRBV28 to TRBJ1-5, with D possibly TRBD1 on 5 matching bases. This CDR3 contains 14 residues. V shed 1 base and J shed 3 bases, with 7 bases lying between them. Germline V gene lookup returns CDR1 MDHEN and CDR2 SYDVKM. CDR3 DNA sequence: TGTGCCAGCAGTTTATTACAGGTCAATCAGCCCCAGCATTTT. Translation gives CASSLLQVNQPQHF.

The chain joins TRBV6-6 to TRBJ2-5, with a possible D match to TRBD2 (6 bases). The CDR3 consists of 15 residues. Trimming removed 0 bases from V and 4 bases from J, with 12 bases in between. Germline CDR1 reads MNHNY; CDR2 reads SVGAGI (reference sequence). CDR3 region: CASSYSPGLGETQYF. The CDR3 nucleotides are TGTGCCAGCAGTTACTCGCCGGGACTGGGAGAGACCCAGTACTTC.

CDR3 loop: CASSFSGTPEETQYF. CDR3 DNA: TGTGCCAGCAGCTTTTCTGGGACTCCAGAAGAGACCCAGTACTTC. The V call is TRBV13, the J call TRBJ2-5; D is perhaps TRBD2 (6 bases). The germline V and J ends were trimmed by 3 bases and 3 bases, with 14 bases remaining between them. The CDR3 totals 15 residues. Germline values: CDR1 PRHDT, CDR2 FYEKMQ (reference sequence).

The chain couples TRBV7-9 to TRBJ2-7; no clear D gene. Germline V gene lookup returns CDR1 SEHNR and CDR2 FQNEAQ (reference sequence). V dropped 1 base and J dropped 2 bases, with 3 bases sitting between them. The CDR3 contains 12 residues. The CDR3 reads CASSLDPYEQYF. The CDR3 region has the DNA TGTGCCAGCAGCTTAGACCCCTACGAGCAGTACTTC. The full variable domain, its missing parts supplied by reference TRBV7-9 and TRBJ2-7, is DTGVSQNPRHKITKRGQNVTFRCDPISEHNRLYWYRQTLGQGPEFLTYFQNEAQLEKSRLLSDRFSAERPKGSFSTLEIQRTEQGDSAMYLCASSLDPYEQYFGPGTRLTVT.

The CDR3 DNA follows: TGTGCCAGCAGCTTGGGGTTCGGAAACACCATATATTTT. It specifies CASSLGFGNTIYF. This chain uses TRBV11-3 with TRBJ1-3; D not resolved. V lost 3 bases, J lost 4 bases, and 7 bases lay in between. This CDR3 has 13 residues. The germline CDR1 and CDR2 sequences are SGHNT and YENEEA.

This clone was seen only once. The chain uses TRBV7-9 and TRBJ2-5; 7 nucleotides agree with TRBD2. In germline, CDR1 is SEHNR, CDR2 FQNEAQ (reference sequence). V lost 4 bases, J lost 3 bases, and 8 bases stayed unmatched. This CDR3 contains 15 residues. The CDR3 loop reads CASSSPMGTKETQYF. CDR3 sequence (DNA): TGTGCCAGCAGCTCCCCAATGGGGACTAAAGAGACCCAGTACTTC.

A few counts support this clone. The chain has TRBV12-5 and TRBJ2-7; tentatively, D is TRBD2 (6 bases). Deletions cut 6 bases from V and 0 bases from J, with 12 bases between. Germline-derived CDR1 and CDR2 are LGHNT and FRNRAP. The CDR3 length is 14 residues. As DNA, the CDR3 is TGTGCTAGTGGATGCGGGGTCCTCTCCTACGAGCAGTACTTC. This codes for CASGCGVLSYEQYF.

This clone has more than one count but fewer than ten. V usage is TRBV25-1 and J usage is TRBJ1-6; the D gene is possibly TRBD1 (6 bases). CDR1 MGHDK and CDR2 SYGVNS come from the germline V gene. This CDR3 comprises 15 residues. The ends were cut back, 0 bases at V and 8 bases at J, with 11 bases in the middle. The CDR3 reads CASSEYRGGDSPLHF. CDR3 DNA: TGTGCCAGCAGTGAATACCGAGGGGGTGATTCACCCCTCCACTTT.

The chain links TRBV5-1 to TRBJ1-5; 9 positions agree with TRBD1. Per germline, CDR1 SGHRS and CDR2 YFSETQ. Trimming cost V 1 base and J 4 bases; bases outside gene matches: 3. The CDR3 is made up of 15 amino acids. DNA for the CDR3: TGCGCCAGCAGCTTGTCCGGGACAGGGAATCAGCCCCAGCATTTT. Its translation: CASSLSGTGNQPQHF.

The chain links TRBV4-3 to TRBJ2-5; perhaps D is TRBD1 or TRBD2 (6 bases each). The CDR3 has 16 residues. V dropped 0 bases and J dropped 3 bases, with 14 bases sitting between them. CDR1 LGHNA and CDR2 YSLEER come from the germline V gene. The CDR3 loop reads CASSQDGRGGKETQYF. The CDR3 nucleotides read TGCGCCAGCAGCCAAGACGGTCGAGGGGGGAAAGAGACCCAGTACTTC.

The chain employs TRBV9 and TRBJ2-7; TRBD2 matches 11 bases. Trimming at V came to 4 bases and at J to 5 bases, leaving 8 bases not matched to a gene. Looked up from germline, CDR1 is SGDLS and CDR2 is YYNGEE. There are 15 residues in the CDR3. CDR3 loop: CASSPRLAGSHEQYF. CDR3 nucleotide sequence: TGTGCCAGCAGCCCCCGACTAGCGGGGAGTCACGAGCAGTACTTC. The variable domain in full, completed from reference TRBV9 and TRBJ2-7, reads DSGVTQTPKHLITATGQRVTLRCSPRSGDLSVYWYQQSLDQGLQFLIQYYNGEERAKGNILERFSAQQFPDLHSELNLSSLELGDSALYFCASSPRLAGSHEQYFGPGTRLTVT.

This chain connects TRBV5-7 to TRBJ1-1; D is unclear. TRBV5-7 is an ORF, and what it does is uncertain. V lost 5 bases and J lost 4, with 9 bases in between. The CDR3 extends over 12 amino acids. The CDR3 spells CASRGCCTEAFF. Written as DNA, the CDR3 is TGTGCCAGCAGGGGGTGCTGCACTGAAGCTTTCTTT.

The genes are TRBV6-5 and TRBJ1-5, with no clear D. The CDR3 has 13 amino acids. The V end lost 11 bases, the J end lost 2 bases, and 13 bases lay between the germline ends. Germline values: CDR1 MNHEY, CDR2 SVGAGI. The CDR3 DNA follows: TGTGCCGCGGCCCGCTGGGGCAATCAGCCCCAGCATTTT. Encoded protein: CAAARWGNQPQHF.

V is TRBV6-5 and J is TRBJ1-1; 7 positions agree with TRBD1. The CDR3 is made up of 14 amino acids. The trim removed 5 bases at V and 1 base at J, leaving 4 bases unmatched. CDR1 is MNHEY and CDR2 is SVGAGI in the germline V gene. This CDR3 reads CASSQRDRNTEAFF. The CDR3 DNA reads TGTGCCAGCAGTCAACGGGACAGGAACACTGAAGCTTTCTTT.

CDR3 DNA: TGTGCCAGTAGTACCCCGGGACAGGGGGACTATGGCTACACCTTC. This sequence encodes CASSTPGQGDYGYTF. V is TRBV19 and J is TRBJ1-2, with 11 bases identical to TRBD1. J gave up 3 bases and V 4 bases, and 4 bases lay outside the gene matches. This CDR3 region has 15 residues. Germline V gene data show CDR1 as LNHDA and CDR2 as SQIVND (reference sequence).

The CDR3 loop is CASSLNGQDQETQYF. The CDR3 DNA sequence: TGCGCCAGCAGCTTGAATGGGCAGGACCAAGAGACCCAGTACTTC. This sequence joins TRBV5-1 and TRBJ2-5; D unresolved. This CDR3 spans 15 amino acids. Germline CDR1 reads SGHRS; CDR2 reads YFSETQ. V gave up 1 base and J gave up 0 bases, with 10 bases separating them.

The CDR3 bases are TGTGCCAGTAGTTTGACGCAAAGCTCCTACGAGCAGTACTTC. Amino acid sequence: CASSLTQSSYEQYF. The chain recombines TRBV19 with TRBJ2-7, with unresolved D. Trimming left V 5 bases short and J 0 bases short, with 11 bases between. The germline V gene encodes CDR1 LNHDA and CDR2 SQIVND (reference sequence). CDR3 length: 14 residues.

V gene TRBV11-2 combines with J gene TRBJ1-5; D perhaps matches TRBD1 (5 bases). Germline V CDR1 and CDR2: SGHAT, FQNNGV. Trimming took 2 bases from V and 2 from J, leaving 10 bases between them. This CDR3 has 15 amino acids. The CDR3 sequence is CASSLWGGGNQPQHF. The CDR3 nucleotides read TGTGCCAGCAGCTTATGGGGGGGAGGCAATCAGCCCCAGCATTTT.

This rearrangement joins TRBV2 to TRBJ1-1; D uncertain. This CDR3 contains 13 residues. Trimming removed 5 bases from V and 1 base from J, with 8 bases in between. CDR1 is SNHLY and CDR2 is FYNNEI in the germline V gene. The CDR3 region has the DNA TGTGCCAGCAGTCCTGACACGAACACTGAAGCTTTCTTT. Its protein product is CASSPDTNTEAFF.

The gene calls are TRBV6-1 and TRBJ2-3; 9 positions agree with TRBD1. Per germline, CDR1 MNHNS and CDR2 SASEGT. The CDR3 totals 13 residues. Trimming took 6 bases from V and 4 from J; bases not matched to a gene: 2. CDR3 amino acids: CASRRQGADTQYF. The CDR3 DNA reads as TGTGCCAGCAGAAGACAGGGGGCAGATACGCAGTATTTT.

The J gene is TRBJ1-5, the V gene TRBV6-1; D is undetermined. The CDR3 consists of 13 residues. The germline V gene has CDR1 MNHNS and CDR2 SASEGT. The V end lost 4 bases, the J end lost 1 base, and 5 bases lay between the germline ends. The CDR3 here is CASSALSNQPQHF. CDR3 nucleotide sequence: TGTGCCAGCAGTGCTCTGAGCAATCAGCCCCAGCATTTT.

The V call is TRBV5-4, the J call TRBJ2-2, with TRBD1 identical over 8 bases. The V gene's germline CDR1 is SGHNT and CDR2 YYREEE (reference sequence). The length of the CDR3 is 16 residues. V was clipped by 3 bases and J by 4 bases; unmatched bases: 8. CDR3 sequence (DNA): TGTGCCAGCAGCTGGCGACAGGGGCCCGTCACCGGGGAGCTGTTTTTT. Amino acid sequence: CASSWRQGPVTGELFF.

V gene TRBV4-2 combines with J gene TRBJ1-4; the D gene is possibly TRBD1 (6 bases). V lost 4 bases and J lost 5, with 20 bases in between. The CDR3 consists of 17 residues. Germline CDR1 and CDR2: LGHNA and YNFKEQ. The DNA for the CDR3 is TGTGCCAGCAGCCCCCGAGGCGGAGAGGGGACAAATGAAAAACTGTTTTTT. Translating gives CASSPRGGEGTNEKLFF.

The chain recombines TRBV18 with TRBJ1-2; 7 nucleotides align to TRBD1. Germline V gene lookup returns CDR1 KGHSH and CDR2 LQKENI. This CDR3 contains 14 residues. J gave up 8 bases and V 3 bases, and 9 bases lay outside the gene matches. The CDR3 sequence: CASSPIDRDGGYTF. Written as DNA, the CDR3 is TGTGCCAGCTCACCTATCGACAGGGACGGAGGCTACACCTTC.

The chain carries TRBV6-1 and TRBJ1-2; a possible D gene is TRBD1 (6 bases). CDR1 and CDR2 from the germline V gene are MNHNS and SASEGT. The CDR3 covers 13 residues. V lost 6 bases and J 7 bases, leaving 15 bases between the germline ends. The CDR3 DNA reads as TGTGCCAGCAGGAACCCTCCAGGGGTTGGCTACACCTTC. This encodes CASRNPPGVGYTF.